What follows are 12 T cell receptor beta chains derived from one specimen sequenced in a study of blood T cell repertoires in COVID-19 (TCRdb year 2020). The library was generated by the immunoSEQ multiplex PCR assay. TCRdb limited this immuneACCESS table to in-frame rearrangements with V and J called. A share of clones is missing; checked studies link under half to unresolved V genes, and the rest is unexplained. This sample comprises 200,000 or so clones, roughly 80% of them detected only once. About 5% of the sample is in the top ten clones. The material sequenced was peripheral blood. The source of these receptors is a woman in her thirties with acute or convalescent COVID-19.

The CDR3 coding sequence is TGCGCCAGCGGCATTAACACAGGGAAAGCTTTCTTT. Encoded protein: CASGINTGKAFF. V usage is TRBV10-2 and J usage is TRBJ1-1; a possible D gene is TRBD1 (6 bases). V lost 8 bases to trimming and J lost 9 bases, with 16 bases between them. The CDR3 totals 12 residues. Per the germline V gene, CDR1 is WSHSY and CDR2 is SAAADI.

This CDR3 reads CASRCPQGAGCVYNEQFF. CDR3 nucleotide sequence: TGTGCCAGCAGATGCCCCCAGGGAGCGGGGTGTGTCTACAATGAGCAGTTCTTC. The chain links TRBV27 to TRBJ2-1; 7 bases map to TRBD2. The CDR3 is made up of 18 amino acids. Germline V gene sequence: CDR1 MNHEY, CDR2 SMNVEV (reference sequence). V lost 6 bases to trimming and J lost 3 bases; unmatched junction nucleotides: 17.

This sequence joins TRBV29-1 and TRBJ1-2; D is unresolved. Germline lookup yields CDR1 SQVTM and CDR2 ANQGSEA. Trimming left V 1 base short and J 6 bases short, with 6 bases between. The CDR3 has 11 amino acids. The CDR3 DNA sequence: TGCAGCGTTGAAGGGAGAGATGGCTACACCTTC. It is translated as CSVEGRDGYTF. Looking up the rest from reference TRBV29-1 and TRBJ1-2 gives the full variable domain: SAVISQKPSRDICQRGTSLTIQCQVDSQVTMMFWYRQQPGQSLTLIATANQGSEATYESGFVIDKFPISRPNLTFSTLTVSNMSPEDSSIYLCSVEGRDGYTFGSGTRLTVV.

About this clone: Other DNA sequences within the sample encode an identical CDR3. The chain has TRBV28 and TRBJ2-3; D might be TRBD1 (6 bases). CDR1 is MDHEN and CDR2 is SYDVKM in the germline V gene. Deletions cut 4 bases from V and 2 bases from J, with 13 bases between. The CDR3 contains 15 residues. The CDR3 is CASSSTGTHTDTQYF. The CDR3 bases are TGTGCCAGCAGTTCAACCGGGACACACACAGATACGCAGTATTTT.

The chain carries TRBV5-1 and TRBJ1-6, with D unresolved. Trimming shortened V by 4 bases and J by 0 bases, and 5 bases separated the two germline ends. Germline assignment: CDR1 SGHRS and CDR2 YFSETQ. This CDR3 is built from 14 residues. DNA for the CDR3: TGCGCCAGCAGCATGAGCTCCTATAATTCACCCCTCCACTTT. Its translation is CASSMSSYNSPLHF.

The CDR3 DNA is TGTGCCAGCTCACCCAGGGCCTCAGGAGAGACCCAGTACTTC. Residues: CASSPRASGETQYF. The chain recombines TRBV18 with TRBJ2-5; D perhaps matches TRBD1 (5 bases). There are 14 residues in the CDR3. Looked up from germline, CDR1 is KGHSH and CDR2 is LQKENI. Trimming took off 3 bases at V and 4 bases at J, with 12 bases between the two ends.

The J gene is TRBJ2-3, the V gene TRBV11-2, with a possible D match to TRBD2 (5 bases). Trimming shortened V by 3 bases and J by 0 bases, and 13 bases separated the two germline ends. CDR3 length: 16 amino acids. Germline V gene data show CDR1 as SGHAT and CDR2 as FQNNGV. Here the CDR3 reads CASSFPASPSTDTQYF. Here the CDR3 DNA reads TGTGCCAGCAGCTTTCCAGCTAGCCCTAGCACAGATACGCAGTATTTT.

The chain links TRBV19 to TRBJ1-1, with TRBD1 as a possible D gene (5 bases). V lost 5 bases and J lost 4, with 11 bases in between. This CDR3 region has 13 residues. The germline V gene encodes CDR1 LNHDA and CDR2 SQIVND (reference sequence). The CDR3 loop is CASSATVTTEAFF. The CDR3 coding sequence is TGTGCCAGTAGTGCGACAGTGACCACTGAAGCTTTCTTT.

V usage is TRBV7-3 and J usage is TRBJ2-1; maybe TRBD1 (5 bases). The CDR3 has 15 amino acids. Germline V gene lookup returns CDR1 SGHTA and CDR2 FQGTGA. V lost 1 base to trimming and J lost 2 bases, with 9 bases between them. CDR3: CASSLNRYTYNEQFF. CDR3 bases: TGTGCCAGCAGCTTAAACAGGTACACCTACAATGAGCAGTTCTTC.

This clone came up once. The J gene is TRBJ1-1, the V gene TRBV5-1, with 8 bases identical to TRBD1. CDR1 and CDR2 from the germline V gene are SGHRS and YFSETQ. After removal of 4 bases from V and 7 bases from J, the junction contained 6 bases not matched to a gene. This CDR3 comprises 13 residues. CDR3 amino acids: CASSPTGGIEAFF. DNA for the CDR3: TGCGCCAGCAGCCCAACAGGGGGTATTGAAGCTTTCTTT. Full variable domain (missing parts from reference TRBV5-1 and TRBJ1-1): KAGVTQTPRYLIKTRGQQVTLSCSPISGHRSVSWYQQTPGQGLQFLFEYFSETQRNKGNFPGRFSGRQFSNSRSEMNVSTLELGDSALYLCASSPTGGIEAFFGQGTRLTVV.

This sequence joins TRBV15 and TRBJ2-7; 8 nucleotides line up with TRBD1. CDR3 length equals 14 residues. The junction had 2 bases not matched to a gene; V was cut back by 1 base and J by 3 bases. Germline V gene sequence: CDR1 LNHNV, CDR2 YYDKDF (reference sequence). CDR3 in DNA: TGTGCCACCAGCAGAGGGACAGGGAACTACGAGCAGTACTTC. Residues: CATSRGTGNYEQYF.

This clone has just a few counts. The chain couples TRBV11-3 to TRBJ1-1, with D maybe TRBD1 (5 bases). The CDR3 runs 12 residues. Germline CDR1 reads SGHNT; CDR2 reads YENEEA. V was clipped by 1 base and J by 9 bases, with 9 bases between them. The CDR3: CASSLGGAKAFF. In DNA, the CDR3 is TGTGCCAGCAGCTTAGGCGGGGCCAAAGCTTTCTTT.